This T cell receptor beta chain was obtained from a study of low-dose radiotherapy and immunotherapy resistance in tumors. Background on the study: Doses delivered to Cohort 2 were 1 Gy per fraction every two weeks, amounting to 13 Gy over 26 weeks.

Primers targeting TRAV and TRBV primed first-strand cDNA, covering alpha and beta chains. TCRs underwent 15 to 25 PCR cycles of amplification with a constant-region primer and V-primer adapter. It was by in vitro transcription that isolated mRNA was amplified. TCRdb recomputed calls from the reads with MiXCR, one row per CDR3 protein. The sample consists of 59,000 or so distinct CDR3 sequences, around 27% of them appearing once. This clonotype was picked up many times. Stated time point: before trial treatment. The treatment that donors received included nivolumab, ipilimumab, aspirin, low-dose cyclophosphamide and low-dose radiotherapy. This TCR was sampled from a male donor with rectosigmoid adenocarcinoma. Sequenced here: PBMCs, sampled before treatment.

Here the CDR3 DNA reads TGTGCCAGCAGTCGGGGCGGGGGGGCCGGGGAGCTGTTTTTT. Protein: CASSRGGGAGELFF. J is TRBJ2-2 and V is TRBV7-2, with 9 nucleotides matching TRBD2. J gave up 6 bases and V 6 bases, and 5 bases lay outside the gene matches. The germline CDR1 and CDR2 sequences are SGHTA and FQGNSA. This CDR3 has 14 amino acids.